Below are 30 T cell receptor beta chains sequenced from a single sample in a study of molecular identifiers for immune sequencing clone quantification. One entry per CDR3 protein results from TCRdb running MiXCR on the PCR reads. The sample includes 250,000 to 350,000 distinct CDR3 sequences, over 20% of them seen just once. Sequencing input: naive CD8+ T cells from blood, with Jurkat cell RNA spiked in. Subset noted: FACS-sorted CD8+CD4-CCR7+CD45RA+ naive T cells. The receptor set was obtained from a human donor in good health. Some libraries in this study had Jurkat cell RNA spiked in.

A remark on this clonotype: A much larger clone differs from this one at a single base, so this may be a read error. The rearrangement links TRBV6-2 or TRBV6-3 to TRBJ2-7; 10 nucleotides agree with TRBD2. Trimming removed 0 bases from V and 3 bases from J; junction bases left unmatched: 2. CDR1 is MNHEY and CDR2 is SVGEGT in the germline V gene. CDR3 length: 15 amino acids. The CDR3 is CASSYSLAGLYEQYF. The CDR3 region has the DNA TGTGCCAGCAGTTACTCACTAGCGGGGCTCTACGAGCAGTACTTC.

This clonotype was found many times. The rearrangement uses TRBV5-1 and TRBJ2-3; D call uncertain. Germline V CDR1 and CDR2: SGHRS, YFSETQ. The CDR3 consists of 15 residues. The V end lost 4 bases, the J end lost 0 bases, and 12 bases lay between the germline ends. CDR3 loop: CASSPVTDSTDTQYF. CDR3 in DNA: TGCGCCAGCAGCCCCGTAACGGATAGCACAGATACGCAGTATTTT.

This clonotype was counted at least ten times. The chain couples TRBV7-9 to TRBJ1-1; TRBD1 might be the D (6 bases). CDR1 and CDR2 (germline): SEHNR, FQNEAQ (reference sequence). The V end was cut by 9 bases, the J end by 5 bases, with 16 bases between. The CDR3 length is 13 residues. For the CDR3, the DNA is TGTGCCAGTCACGGGGGGGCTGGGACTGAAGCTTTCTTT. Translated, it gives CASHGGAGTEAFF.

In its sample, this clonotype was seen many times. V usage is TRBV29-1 and J usage is TRBJ2-3, with unresolved D. The V gene's germline CDR1 is SQVTM and CDR2 ANQGSEA. The CDR3 is 10 residues long. Trimming took off 3 bases at V and 8 bases at J, with 6 bases between the two ends. The DNA for the CDR3 is TGCAGCGTTGAGTTCGGTACGCAGTATTTT. Translation: CSVEFGTQYF.

Comments on this clonotype: This could be a read error, since a much larger clone is one nucleotide away. For the CDR3, the DNA is TGTGCCAGCAGTTCCCGAACCACAGGGGGCATAGTGGATTCACCCCTCAACTTT. Translation: CASSSRTTGGIVDSPLNF. This rearrangement joins TRBV6-6 to TRBJ1-6, with 9 nucleotides matching TRBD1. The CDR3 spans 18 residues. Germline V gene sequence: CDR1 MNHNY, CDR2 SVGAGI (reference sequence).

As regards this clonotype: The junction differs from germline at one of its ends, possibly a read error. The chain is built from TRBV27 and TRBJ2-2, with D tentatively TRBD1 or TRBD2 (5 bases each). Germline assignment: CDR1 MNHEY and CDR2 SMNVEV (reference sequence). The CDR3 runs 14 residues. This chain's CDR3 is CASGLPGTPGELFF. The CDR3 region has the DNA TGTGCCAGCGGTTTACCGGGGACCCCCGGGGAGCTGTTTTTT.

This clonotype was detected many times. The chain carries TRBV7-6 and TRBJ2-3; D is ambiguous. Germline V lookup: CDR1 SGHVS, CDR2 FNYEAQ. The CDR3 totals 15 residues. V lost 5 bases and J lost 0, with 12 bases in between. The CDR3 nucleotides are TGTGCCAGCAGCCTCGTGGGTTCTAGCACAGATACGCAGTATTTT. Its translation: CASSLVGSSTDTQYF.

A remark on this clonotype: This may come from a read error, since a much larger clone is one base off. The rearrangement links TRBV6-2 or TRBV6-3 to TRBJ1-6; the D is unclear. Germline V gene data show CDR1 as MNHEY and CDR2 as SVGEGT. V lost 5 bases to trimming and J lost 5 bases, with 10 bases between them. The CDR3 has 14 residues. The CDR3 sequence: CASSVDNHNSPLHF. The CDR3 DNA reads TGTGCCAGCAGTGTTGACAACCATAATTCACCCCTCCACTTT.

In this sample, this clonotype turned up many times. The chain couples TRBV5-1 to TRBJ2-2; D is unresolved. Trimming cost V 4 bases and J 4 bases, with 8 bases left between them. Germline lookup yields CDR1 SGHRS and CDR2 YFSETQ. The CDR3 is 13 amino acids. CDR3 DNA: TGCGCCAGCAGCCCCCCACGCACCGGGGAGCTGTTTTTT. Translating gives CASSPPRTGELFF.

This clonotype appeared many times. Here the CDR3 reads CASSHFQGADTQYF. The CDR3 nucleotides read TGCGCCAGCAGCCATTTCCAGGGAGCAGATACGCAGTATTTT. The chain links TRBV4-3 to TRBJ2-3, with D perhaps being TRBD1 or TRBD2 (5 bases each). CDR1 LGHNA and CDR2 YSLEER come from the germline V gene. V lost 3 bases and J lost 4, with 11 bases in between. The CDR3 contains 14 residues.

V usage is TRBV27 and J usage is TRBJ2-1; 7 bases are shared with TRBD1. The V gene's germline CDR1 is MNHEY and CDR2 SMNVEV (reference sequence). The CDR3 loop spans 14 amino acids. J was trimmed by 4 bases and V by 2 bases; bases with no gene match: 2. The CDR3 spells CASSLETGYNEQFF. CDR3 nucleotide sequence: TGTGCCAGCAGTTTAGAGACAGGGTACAATGAGCAGTTCTTC.

Many counts were recorded for this clonotype. The chain joins TRBV2 to TRBJ2-7; TRBD2 aligns across 7 bases. This CDR3 region has 16 residues. V gave up 7 bases and J gave up 0 bases; unmatched junction bases: 12. In germline, CDR1 is SNHLY, CDR2 FYNNEI. CDR3 sequence (DNA): TGTGCCAGCAAAACTTCAGAAGCGGGGCCCTCCTACGAGCAGTACTTC. Protein: CASKTSEAGPSYEQYF.

On this clonotype itself: A much bigger clone sits one base away, suggesting this may be a read error. The chain uses TRBV13 and TRBJ2-7; no definite D call. The germline CDR1 and CDR2 sequences are PRHDT and FYEKMQ (reference sequence). CDR3 size: 14 residues. The CDR3 coding sequence is TGTGCCAGCAGCTTAGGGCACTTCACCTACGAGCAGCACTTC. It encodes CASSLGHFTYEQHF.

This clonotype has a count of ten or more. The V and J genes are TRBV5-1 and TRBJ2-7, with D perhaps being TRBD1 or TRBD2 (6 bases each). Germline values: CDR1 SGHRS, CDR2 YFSETQ. V was clipped by 5 bases and J by 0 bases, with 12 bases between them. The CDR3 length is 14 residues. The CDR3 here is CASRPGANSYEQYF. Written as DNA, the CDR3 is TGCGCCAGCAGACCGGGGGCGAACTCCTACGAGCAGTACTTC.

This clonotype was seen repeatedly, ten times or more. This chain connects TRBV6-2 or TRBV6-3 to TRBJ2-7; TRBD2 matches 9 bases. The CDR3 contains 16 residues. CDR1 is MNHEY and CDR2 is SVGEGT in the germline V gene. Losses at the gene ends were 0 bases for V and 2 bases for J; bases not matched to a gene: 5. The CDR3 protein is CASSYSVLAGPYEQYF. The CDR3 DNA follows: TGTGCCAGCAGTTACTCGGTTCTAGCGGGGCCCTACGAGCAGTACTTC.

Remarks on this clonotype: The conserved phenylalanine or tryptophan is not found at the CDR3 terminus, so this likely reflects a read error. The rearrangement links TRBV5-3 to TRBJ2-1; TRBD2 matches 16 bases. TRBV5-3 is filed as an ORF, its function uncertain. CDR3 length: 18 residues. V lost 8 bases to trimming and J lost 2 bases; unmatched junction nucleotides: 10. The CDR3 reads CASSPGTSGRATYNEQFS. CDR3 sequence (DNA): TGTGCCAGTAGTCCCGGGACTAGCGGGAGGGCCACCTACAATGAGCAGTTCTCC.

This clonotype was seen at least ten times. The V call is TRBV19, the J call TRBJ1-5, with 9 bases aligning to TRBD1. The CDR3 covers 14 residues. V trimming: 7 bases; J trimming: 9 bases; junction bases outside the gene matches: 10. Germline assignment: CDR1 LNHDA and CDR2 SQIVND (reference sequence). CDR3 DNA: TGTGCCAGTATTTCAACAGGGGGCGCGTGGCCCCAGCATTTT. It specifies CASISTGGAWPQHF.

This clonotype was picked up many times. The V call is TRBV9, the J call TRBJ2-3, with D uncertain. Trimming cost V 1 base and J 1 base, with 4 bases left between them. Germline lookup yields CDR1 SGDLS and CDR2 YYNGEE. The CDR3 runs to 13 residues. The CDR3 loop is CASSVMGTDTQYF. DNA of the CDR3: TGTGCCAGCAGCGTAATGGGCACAGATACGCAGTATTTT.

In regard to this clonotype: A much bigger clone sits one base away, suggesting this may be a read error. The V and J genes are TRBV12-3 or TRBV12-4 and TRBJ2-2; 8 nucleotides line up with TRBD2. With 7 bases clipped from V and 6 bases from J, the junction kept 13 bases outside the gene matches. The CDR3 extends over 16 amino acids. CDR3 bases: TGTGCCAGCAAACCCGGGGGGGCTACGATCGCCGGGGAGCTGTTTTTT. Translation gives CASKPGGATIAGELFF.

This clonotype was observed at least ten times. The J gene is TRBJ1-1, the V gene TRBV4-2, with a weak D call TRBD1 (5 bases). This CDR3 spans 15 amino acids. The germline gives CDR1 LGHNA, CDR2 YNFKEQ. V dropped 4 bases and J dropped 6 bases, with 18 bases sitting between them. CDR3 nucleotide sequence: TGTGCCAGCAGCCTTGCGATGGGGCAGTTCCCTGAAGCTTTCTTT. Translated, it gives CASSLAMGQFPEAFF.

This clonotype occurred a few times. The chain couples TRBV27 to TRBJ1-5, with no clear D. This CDR3 is 13 amino acids long. With 8 bases removed from V and 3 bases from J, the gap between germline ends came to 11 bases. Per germline, CDR1 MNHEY and CDR2 SMNVEV (reference sequence). CDR3 nucleotides: TGTGCCAGCGGTAAAGGAGTCAATCAGCCCCAGCATTTT. This sequence encodes CASGKGVNQPQHF.

This clonotype was detected ten times or more. The chain combines TRBV5-5 with TRBJ2-7; D is ambiguous. Germline CDR1 SGHKS, CDR2 YYEKEE (reference sequence). This CDR3 is 14 amino acids long. V was cut by 0 bases and J by 0 bases, with 7 bases left in between. The CDR3 is CASSLGQISYEQYF. CDR3 sequence (DNA): TGTGCCAGCAGCTTGGGTCAGATCTCCTACGAGCAGTACTTC.

This clonotype has a count of ten or more. The J gene is TRBJ2-3, the V gene TRBV7-9; TRBD2 matches 8 bases. The CDR3 contains 15 residues. Germline V gene sequence: CDR1 SEHNR, CDR2 FQNEAQ (reference sequence). The junction had 12 bases not matched to a gene; V was cut back by 8 bases and J by 5 bases. CDR3 coding DNA: TGTGCCAGCCTGCCAGCGGGAGTGTCGGGAGATACGCAGTATTTT. Protein: CASLPAGVSGDTQYF.

This clonotype was counted ten times or more. Sequence at one end of the junction differs from germline and may be a read error. The genes are TRBV6-5 and TRBJ2-5; perhaps TRBD2 as D (5 bases). The germline V gene encodes CDR1 MNHEY and CDR2 SVGAGI. The CDR3 is 16 residues long. The CDR3 sequence: CASSHSVTSGKETQYF. As DNA, the CDR3 is TGTGCCAGCAGTCACTCCGTGACAAGCGGTAAAGAGACCCAGTACTTC.

This clonotype was recorded at least ten times. V and J are TRBV6-1 and TRBJ1-2; 8 bases match TRBD1. The trim removed 8 bases at V and 8 bases at J, leaving 13 bases unmatched. The CDR3 sequence is 14 residues long. CDR1 and CDR2 from the germline V gene are MNHNS and SASEGT. CDR3 coding DNA: TGTGCCAGCCGCAACCAAGGACAGGGAGGCGGCTACACCTTC. Its translation is CASRNQGQGGGYTF.

As to this clonotype: A clone one base away is much larger, so this may be a read error. This rearrangement joins TRBV20-1 to TRBJ1-5; D call uncertain. The CDR3 contains 14 residues. Per the germline V gene, CDR1 is DFQATT and CDR2 is SNEGSKA (reference sequence). The CDR3 nucleotides read TGCAGTGCTAGATTCGGCAGAATGAATCAGCTCCAGCATTTT. Protein product: CSARFGRMNQLQHF.

This clonotype was counted many times. The rearrangement links TRBV11-2 to TRBJ2-3; D gene uncertain. The ends were cut back, 3 bases at V and 0 bases at J, with 4 bases in the middle. Per the germline V gene, CDR1 is SGHAT and CDR2 is FQNNGV. The CDR3 extends over 13 amino acids. The CDR3 coding sequence is TGTGCCAGCAGCTTCCTTAGCACAGATACGCAGTATTTT. Amino acid sequence: CASSFLSTDTQYF.

The CDR3 DNA sequence: TGTGCCAGCAGCCAAGACGTGTGGGGCCCGGCCGGGGAGCTGTTTTTT. It yields the protein CASSQDVWGPAGELFF. The chain has TRBV3-1 and TRBJ2-2; tentatively, D is TRBD1 (5 bases). The CDR3 sequence is 16 residues long. Germline V gives CDR1 LGHDT, CDR2 YNNKEL (reference sequence). V was clipped by 0 bases and J by 6 bases, with 14 bases between them.

With regard to this clonotype: A read error may explain this, as a much larger clone is one base away. Since no conserved phenylalanine or tryptophan closes the CDR3, a read error is the likely cause. The chain has TRBV12-3 or TRBV12-4 and TRBJ1-5; no definite D call. Trimming stripped 3 bases from V and 6 bases from J, with 9 bases between. The CDR3 consists of 13 residues. The CDR3 DNA is TGTGCCAGCAGTTTCTCCATCCTTCAGCCCCAGCATTCT. Amino acids: CASSFSILQPQHS.

At least ten counts were recorded for this clonotype. V is TRBV20-1 and J is TRBJ2-1; 11 nucleotides line up with TRBD2. The germline CDR1 and CDR2 sequences are DFQATT and SNEGSKA (reference sequence). CDR3 length equals 13 residues. The V segment lost 3 bases and the J segment 5 bases; nucleotides outside the gene matches: 0. The CDR3 sequence is CSARTSGNNEQFF. The CDR3, as DNA: TGCAGTGCTAGGACTAGCGGGAACAATGAGCAGTTCTTC.